A selection of T cell receptor beta chains follows, all from one sample in a study of OX40 agonist ivuxolimab in advanced cancers. Data came from immunoSEQ multiplex PCR; TCRdb stores just in-frame clones and leaves some out. This sample has around 68,000 clones, with 86% found just once. Here the sequenced sample was CD4+ or CD8+ T cells sorted from blood, taken in a trial of the OX40 agonist ivuxolimab. These receptors were obtained from an adult with an advanced solid tumor such as melanoma, head and neck, liver or kidney cancer. CDR3s include the opening cysteine and the closing phenylalanine or tryptophan. A D gene is named only where the DNA matches it firmly. Part of the rows lack a size; the others show once, few, many or a class for expanded clones.

-	few	TRBJ1-4	TRBV15	CATSRDLNEKLFF	TGTGCCACCAGCAGAGATCTCAATGAAAAACTGTTTTTT
-	-	TRBJ2-3	TRBV5-6	CASSIRGIDTQYF	TGTGCCAGCAGCATACGGGGGATAGATACGCAGTATTTT
-	-	TRBJ2-7	TRBV6-1	CASSEVAGGSF	-
-	-	TRBJ2-1	TRBV15	CATSISQGWGNEQFF	TGTGCCACCAGCATCTCACAAGGGTGGGGCAATGAGCAGTTCTTC
-	-	TRBJ2-2	TRBV9	CASSTRPYPGEELFF	TGTGCCAGCAGCACCCGACCCTACCCGGGGGAGGAGCTGTTTTTT
TRBD2	-	TRBJ2-1	TRBV9	CASSTREGLYNEQFF	TGTGCCAGCAGCACAAGAGAGGGACTATACAATGAGCAGTTCTTC
-	-	TRBJ2-7	TRBV21-1	CASIFRDELYEQYF	TGTGCCAGCATTTTCCGGGACGAGCTCTACGAGCAGTACTTC
TRBD1	few	TRBJ1-1	TRBV5-1	CASSGGGGQGNTEAFF	TGCGCCAGCAGCGGGGGAGGGGGACAGGGTAACACTGAAGCTTTCTTT
TRBD1	-	TRBJ1-1	TRBV6-5	CASSYRGTGFLAFF	TGTGCCAGCAGTTACCGGGGGACAGGTTTTTTAGCTTTCTTT
-	few	TRBJ1-1	TRBV7-9	CASSLVLDTEAFF	TGTGCCAGCAGCTTAGTTCTCGACACTGAAGCTTTCTTT
-	-	TRBJ1-4	TRBV18	CASSPLMLRAGLEKLFF	TGTGCCAGCTCACCGCTTATGCTAAGGGCCGGTCTCGAAAAACTGTTTTTT
-	-	TRBJ2-2	TRBV4-3	CASSQEVGQNTGELFF	TGCGCCAGCAGCCAAGAAGTGGGACAAAACACCGGGGAGCTGTTTTTT
-	once	TRBJ2-1	TRBV5-1	CASSGLVGGPYNEQFF	TGCGCCAGCAGCGGCCTGGTCGGGGGGCCGTACAATGAGCAGTTCTTC
TRBD1	-	TRBJ2-2	TRBV5-4	CASSFGQGGNTGELFF	TGTGCCAGCAGCTTCGGACAGGGAGGTAACACCGGGGAGCTGTTTTTT
TRBD2	-	TRBJ2-2	TRBV5-4	CASSLQRGENTGELFF	TGTGCCAGCAGCTTGCAGCGGGGGGAGAACACCGGGGAGCTGTTTTTT
-	-	TRBJ2-3	TRBV6-5	CASSYSTGITDTQYF	TGTGCCAGCAGTTACTCGACGGGGATCACAGATACGCAGTATTTT
-	-	TRBJ2-5	TRBV4-1	CASSQAGTRETQYF	TGCGCCAGCAGCCAAGCGGGTACACGGGAGACCCAGTACTTC
TRBD2	-	TRBJ2-5	TRBV19	CASSTQRGQETQYF	TGTGCCAGTAGTACGCAGCGGGGACAAGAGACCCAGTACTTC
-	-	TRBJ2-7	TRBV5-1	CARAFPSGEQYF	TGCGCCAGGGCCTTCCCGTCGGGGGAGCAGTACTTC
-	-	TRBJ1-3	TRBV5-1	CASSLGSGDGNTIYF	TGCGCCAGCAGCTTGGGGTCCGGGGATGGAAACACCATATATTTT
-	-	TRBJ2-6	TRBV27	CASSPPWGRGANVLTF	TGTGCCAGCAGTCCGCCGTGGGGGCGTGGGGCCAACGTCCTGACTTTC
-	-	TRBJ2-2	TRBV6-6	CASSLASGELFF	TGTGCCAGCAGTTTGGCATCCGGGGAGCTGTTTTTT
TRBD1	-	TRBJ1-2	TRBV4-1	CASSQDLVKGGCTF	TGCGCCAGCAGCCAAGACCTCGTGAAAGGGGGCTGCACCTTC
-	-	TRBJ2-2	TRBV19	CASKKGPNTGELFF	TGTGCCAGTAAGAAGGGACCGAACACCGGGGAGCTGTTTTTT
-	-	TRBJ2-7	TRBV27	CASSRLLRDNYEQYF	TGTGCCAGCAGTCGACTCCTCCGGGACAACTACGAGCAGTACTTC
-	-	TRBJ1-5	TRBV7-2	CASSLRDLNQPQHF	TGTGCCAGCAGCTTGAGGGATTTAAATCAGCCCCAGCATTTT
TRBD2	-	TRBJ2-4	TRBV2	CASSEALRIRTSALAKNIQYF	TGTGCCAGCAGTGAAGCGCTTCGTATCAGGACTAGTGCCCTAGCCAAAAACATTCAGTACTTC
-	-	TRBJ2-3	TRBV27	CASGRPPGRSDTQYF	TGTGCCAGCGGACGGCCCCCGGGGAGGTCAGATACGCAGTATTTT
-	-	TRBJ2-3	TRBV4-2	CASSQVYGSGLGTDTQYF	TGTGCCAGCAGCCAAGTTTATGGGAGCGGCCTGGGGACAGATACGCAGTATTTT
-	-	TRBJ2-5	TRBV5-1	CASSVGTLEKTQYF	TGCGCCAGCAGCGTCGGGACTCTAGAAAAGACCCAGTACTTC